A selection of T cell receptor beta chains follows, all from one sample in a study of glioma-infiltrating T cells. TCRdb ran MiXCR on the multiplex PCR reads and lists one entry per CDR3 protein. The repertoire consists of 95,000 to 150,000 distinct CDR3 sequences, with 20% to 25% occurring once and the leading ten covering 15%. Sequenced material: glioma tissue, nonneoplastic brain tissue, or PBMCs (not recorded which). These TCRs come from a human donor with low-grade glioma or glioblastoma, undergoing nonglioma brain surgery, or in good health (not recorded which). CDR3s include the opening cysteine and the closing phenylalanine or tryptophan. The D gene is left open where the match is weak. Expanded clones get a size class; other rows say once, few or many, or leave the size out.

CDR3 DNA	CDR3 protein	clone size	D gene	V gene	J gene
TGCAGCGTTGCATCGGGCCAGGGGGTTGGGAGCAATCAGCCCCAGCATTTT	CSVASGQGVGSNQPQHF	NA	TRBD1	TRBV29-1	TRBJ1-5
TGTGCCAGCAGCTTAACCGGGACTAGCGGGCAAGAGACCCAGTACTTC	CASSLTGTSGQETQYF	many	TRBD2	TRBV7-2	TRBJ2-5
TGTGCCAGCAGTTACTCGGGCTTCGACAATGAGCAGTTCTTC	CASSYSGFDNEQFF	few	NA	TRBV6-2/TRBV6-3	TRBJ2-1
TGTGCCAGCAGGACCGGGACAGATAATTCACCCCTCCACTTT	CASRTGTDNSPLHF	many	TRBD1	TRBV25-1	TRBJ1-6
TGTGCCAGCAGTTTAGCGGGAAACCAAGAGACCCAGTACTTC	CASSLAGNQETQYF	many	TRBD2	TRBV7-2	TRBJ2-5
TGTGCCAGCAGTGCTCCGGGACTAGCGGGAGTAGTGCAGTTCTTC	CASSAPGLAGVVQFF	many	TRBD2	TRBV6-1	TRBJ2-1
TGTGCCGAGGGGAGGCCGGGAGGCGAGCAGTACTTC	CAEGRPGGEQYF	many	TRBD2	TRBV28	TRBJ2-7
TGTGCCAGTAGGCCCTGGACAAGCTCCTACGAGCAGTACTTC	CASRPWTSSYEQYF	many	NA	TRBV19	TRBJ2-7
TGTGCCAGCAGCTCATATCCGGGACTCGACTATGGCTACACCTTC	CASSSYPGLDYGYTF	many	NA	TRBV7-2	TRBJ1-2
TGTGCCAGCAGCTCGGGAGTCTCCTACGAGCAGTACTTC	CASSSGVSYEQYF	many	NA	TRBV27	TRBJ2-7
TGTGCCACCTCGCCACAGGGGGGGACCGGGGAGCTGTTTTTT	CATSPQGGTGELFF	many	NA	TRBV24-1	TRBJ2-2
TGCAGCGTTGAAGGTCAGGGAGCCGCTTACTATGGCTACACCTTC	CSVEGQGAAYYGYTF	NA	NA	TRBV29-1	TRBJ1-2
TGTGCCAGCAGAAGGATTAATGAAAAACTGTTTTTT	CASRRINEKLFF	many	NA	TRBV6-1	TRBJ1-4
TGTGCCAGCAGTTTTAATAGGGGTACGCGAAACACCATATATTTT	CASSFNRGTRNTIYF	many	NA	TRBV28	TRBJ1-3
TGTGCCAGCAGTTCATCAGGACCCCAAGAGACCCAGTACTTC	CASSSSGPQETQYF	many	NA	TRBV6-2/TRBV6-3	TRBJ2-5
TGTGCCACCAGTGAGGACTCTGGGGCCAACGTCCTGACTTTC	CATSEDSGANVLTF	NA	NA	TRBV24-1	TRBJ2-6
TGCGCCAGCAGCTCCACAGTGGGGGCAGATACGCAGTATTTT	CASSSTVGADTQYF	many	NA	TRBV5-1	TRBJ2-3
TGTGCCAGTAGTACTAGATACGGGGACCCTGAGCAGTTCTTC	CASSTRYGDPEQFF	many	NA	TRBV19	TRBJ2-1
TGTGCCAGCAGTTATTCAGGGGGAAGCTACAATGAGCAGTTCTTC	CASSYSGGSYNEQFF	few	TRBD1	TRBV6-1	TRBJ2-1
TGTGCCAGCAGCTCTTCGGGACAGGGATTATTAGAGACCCAGTACTTC	CASSSSGQGLLETQYF	many	TRBD1	TRBV7-2	TRBJ2-5
TGTGCCAGCAGTACCGGGACGCTCATTCCAGATACGCAGTATTTT	CASSTGTLIPDTQYF	many	NA	TRBV27	TRBJ2-3
TGCGCCAGCAGTACGGCCGGGACTAGCGGGACCTTATCCTACGAGCAGTACTTC	CASSTAGTSGTLSYEQYF	many	TRBD2	TRBV5-1	TRBJ2-7
TGCGCCAGCAGCCAAGAATGGGACGGAAGCTCCTACGAGCAGTACTTC	CASSQEWDGSSYEQYF	many	NA	TRBV4-1	TRBJ2-7
TGTGCCAGCAGCTCTTCAGGCGGGGGAACAGATACGCAGTATTTT	CASSSSGGGTDTQYF	many	TRBD2	TRBV11-2	TRBJ2-3